This TCR beta chain was retrieved from a study of shared clonotypes between healthy human individuals. Whole-study results and caveats: In this cohort, only blood was sampled, and tissue repertoires likely differ. Sequencing of the sorted subsets was shown by rarefaction to be incomplete despite large depth.

Some clones are missing from TCRdb's copy, which holds only in-frame ones; the method was immunoSEQ multiplex PCR. The profile shows 2.3 million or so clones, 80% to 95% of them singletons. Germline CDR1 is ENHRY and CDR2 is SYGVKD. CDR3 size: 14 residues. Trimming took off 6 bases at V and 7 bases at J, with 13 bases between the two ends. On this clone: Its antigen is not known.

The chain is built from TRBV10-3 and TRBJ1-6, with D perhaps matching TRBD1 (6 bases). The source material was naive CD4+ T cells from PBMCs. As to subset: CD45RA+ positively selected. This TCR was sampled from a young man in good health. Some clones in this sample may be carry-over from other donors' samples. CDR3 sequence (DNA): TGTGCCATCAGCCGGACAGTCGGCAATTCACCCCTCCACTTT. Its translation is CAISRTVGNSPLHF.